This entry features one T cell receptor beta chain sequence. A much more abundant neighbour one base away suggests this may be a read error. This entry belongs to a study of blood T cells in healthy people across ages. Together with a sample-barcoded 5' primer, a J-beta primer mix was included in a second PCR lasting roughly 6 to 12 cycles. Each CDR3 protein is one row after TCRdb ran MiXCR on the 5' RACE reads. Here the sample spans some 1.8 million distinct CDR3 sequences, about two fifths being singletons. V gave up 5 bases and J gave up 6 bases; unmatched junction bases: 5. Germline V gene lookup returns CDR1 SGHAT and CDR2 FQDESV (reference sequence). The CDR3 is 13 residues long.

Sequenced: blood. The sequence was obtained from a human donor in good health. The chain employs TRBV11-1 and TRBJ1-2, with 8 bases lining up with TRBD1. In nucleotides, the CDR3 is TGTGCCAGCAGCATGCAGGGGGCAGATGGCTACACCTTC. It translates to CASSMQGADGYTF.